This paragraph covers one T cell receptor (beta chain) sequence. Per the germline V gene, CDR1 is ENHRY and CDR2 is SYGVKD. The V end was cut by 10 bases, the J end by 1 base, with 22 bases between. CDR3 length equals 16 residues. This entry comes from a study of blood T cell repertoires in COVID-19. Study information: Samples of COVID-19 (acute and convalescent) were obtained from the United States, Italy and Spain. Nucleic acid was either cDNA or gDNA, and it came from T cells, B-cell-depleted T cells, or PBMCs.

Per the original data handling: Nucleated cell number was recorded as an estimate derived from reference gene primer amplification. TCRdb's copy holds only in-frame clones and misses some; the assay was immunoSEQ multiplex PCR. That table is the source of V, J and clone size, and D and trimming were worked out from the DNA. The sample records 130,000 or so clones, 82% being singletons. V gene TRBV10-3 combines with J gene TRBJ1-1; tentative D call: TRBD1 (5 bases). Sequencing was performed on peripheral blood. This TCR derives from an older woman with acute or convalescent COVID-19. The CDR3 is CATSKTGPPTNTEAFF. The CDR3 region has the DNA TGTGCCACCTCAAAAACAGGACCCCCCACGAACACTGAAGCTTTCTTT.